A single sample gave rise to the 23 T cell receptor beta chains below, sequenced in a study of blood T cell repertoires in COVID-19. Sequencing was performed with immunoSEQ multiplex PCR; in TCRdb, only in-frame clones are kept and a portion is missing. Among about 180,000 clones listed, roughly 90% were seen once. The sample taken for sequencing was peripheral blood. Receptors were obtained from a woman between 45 and 65 years old with acute or convalescent COVID-19.

The rearrangement uses TRBV12-5 and TRBJ1-5, with D perhaps TRBD1 (5 bases). V lost 1 base, J lost 7 bases, and 14 bases lay in between. Germline V gene sequence: CDR1 LGHNT, CDR2 FRNRAP. CDR3 length equals 15 residues. DNA for the CDR3: TGTGCTAGTGGTTTGGGACGGGGGATGCGGCAGCCCCAGCATTTT. Translation: CASGLGRGMRQPQHF.

The genes are TRBV7-2 and TRBJ1-2; 8 bases align to TRBD1. CDR3 length: 16 amino acids. The junction had 13 bases not matched to a gene; V was cut back by 4 bases and J by 6 bases. Germline lookup yields CDR1 SGHTA and CDR2 FQGNSA. Written as DNA, the CDR3 is TGTGCCAGCAGCTCGACGATCCGACAGGGGCTTGATGGCTACACCTTC. This encodes CASSSTIRQGLDGYTF.

This sequence joins TRBV6-2 or TRBV6-3 and TRBJ1-1, with D possibly matching TRBD1 (6 bases). CDR1 is MNHEY and CDR2 is SVGEGT in the germline V gene. The CDR3 length is 14 residues. V was cut by 4 bases and J by 4 bases, with 13 bases left in between. The chain's CDR3 is CASSSTGGGTEAFF. The DNA for the CDR3 is TGTGCCAGCAGTTCCACGGGGGGCGGCACTGAAGCTTTCTTT.

V is TRBV2 and J is TRBJ2-1; the match to TRBD2 covers 11 bases. The CDR3 consists of 16 residues. V was pared by 6 bases and J by 8 bases, with 12 bases of the junction left unmatched. Germline V lookup: CDR1 SNHLY, CDR2 FYNNEI. Here the CDR3 DNA reads TGTGCCAGCAGAAGGACTAGCGGGTTAGTTTGGGATGAGCAGTTCTTC. Its protein product is CASRRTSGLVWDEQFF.

V gene TRBV9 combines with J gene TRBJ2-1; 9 bases fit TRBD1. The V segment lost 2 bases and the J segment 3 bases; nucleotides outside the gene matches: 3. The CDR3 loop spans 15 amino acids. The germline CDR1 and CDR2 sequences are SGDLS and YYNGEE. The CDR3 nucleotides are TGTGCCAGCAGCGTGACAGGGGGTTACTACAATGAGCAGTTCTTC. This sequence encodes CASSVTGGYYNEQFF.

J is TRBJ1-2 and V is TRBV5-6; 9 nucleotides line up with TRBD1. The ends lost 8 bases at V and 6 bases at J; junction bases unmatched: 8. The germline V gene encodes CDR1 SGHDT and CDR2 YYEEEE. The CDR3 loop spans 13 amino acids. CDR3 sequence reads: CASKGDREDGYTF. The CDR3 DNA is TGTGCCAGTAAGGGGGACAGGGAGGATGGCTACACCTTC.

In its sample, this clone was seen a few times. The chain combines TRBV30 with TRBJ2-2, with TRBD2 matching 11 bases. With V trimmed by 6 bases and J by 3 bases, 3 bases remained unmatched. Germline-derived CDR1 and CDR2 are GTSNPN and SVGIG (reference sequence). The length of the CDR3 is 14 residues. The DNA for the CDR3 is TGTGCCTGTAGCGGGAGGGGAGACACCGGGGAGCTGTTTTTT. Translated, it gives CACSGRGDTGELFF.

The J gene is TRBJ1-2, the V gene TRBV28, with D perhaps TRBD1 (5 bases). The germline V gene has CDR1 MDHEN and CDR2 SYDVKM. This CDR3 has 12 residues. Trimming stripped 3 bases from V and 8 bases from J, with 10 bases between. In DNA, the CDR3 is TGTGCCAGCAGTTTTCAGGGCTTGGGCTACACCTTC. Amino acid sequence: CASSFQGLGYTF.

The V call is TRBV5-1, the J call TRBJ1-1; possible D gene TRBD1, 5 bases. V lost 2 bases and J lost 5, with 13 bases in between. CDR1 SGHRS and CDR2 YFSETQ come from the germline V gene. The CDR3 is made up of 14 amino acids. CDR3 loop: CASSLGVIKTEAFF. The CDR3 DNA reads as TGCGCCAGCAGCTTAGGGGTGATTAAGACTGAAGCTTTCTTT.

The genes are TRBV5-6 and TRBJ1-2; D is possibly TRBD1 (6 bases). Per germline, CDR1 SGHDT and CDR2 YYEEEE. The V end was cut by 9 bases, the J end by 4 bases, with 25 bases between. The CDR3 is made up of 16 amino acids. CDR3 in amino acids: CANAPIQGQEIYGYTF. In DNA form, the CDR3 reads TGTGCCAACGCCCCGATACAGGGACAAGAAATCTATGGCTACACCTTC.

The chain uses TRBV20-1 and TRBJ2-2; tentative D call: TRBD1 (6 bases). Per the germline V gene, CDR1 is DFQATT and CDR2 is SNEGSKA (reference sequence). V lost 6 bases to trimming and J lost 3 bases, with 17 bases between them. The CDR3 has 15 residues. This CDR3 reads CSASGSQGYTGELFF. The CDR3, as DNA: TGCAGTGCCAGTGGATCTCAGGGGTACACCGGGGAGCTGTTTTTT.

The chain recombines TRBV10-3 with TRBJ1-6, with a tentative D call TRBD1 (5 bases). V lost 5 bases and J 5 bases, leaving 13 bases between the germline ends. The germline V gene encodes CDR1 ENHRY and CDR2 SYGVKD. The CDR3 totals 15 residues. CDR3 amino acids: CAISIDRPDNSPLHF. The CDR3 DNA reads as TGTGCCATCAGTATAGACAGACCTGATAATTCACCCCTCCACTTT.

This clone has a single count. V usage is TRBV27 and J usage is TRBJ2-7; the match to TRBD1 covers 8 bases. The J segment lost 7 bases and the V segment lost 5 bases, leaving 10 bases of the junction unmatched. Germline V gene sequence: CDR1 MNHEY, CDR2 SMNVEV (reference sequence). This CDR3 comprises 14 residues. The CDR3 nucleotides read TGTGCCAGCAGTCAAGGGGGACAGGTGGGGGAGCAGTACTTC. This gives the protein CASSQGGQVGEQYF.

CDR3 region: CASSRYRARQGIGYEQYF. In DNA, the CDR3 is TGTGCCAGCAGCCGATATCGGGCAAGACAGGGGATCGGCTACGAGCAGTACTTC. V usage is TRBV11-3 and J usage is TRBJ2-7, with 8 bases identical to TRBD1. Trimming cost V 5 bases and J 3 bases; bases outside gene matches: 18. The CDR3 consists of 18 residues. Germline assignment: CDR1 SGHNT and CDR2 YENEEA.

The chain combines TRBV6-2 or TRBV6-3 with TRBJ1-4; 9 nucleotides agree with TRBD1. The CDR3 extends over 17 amino acids. With V trimmed by 5 bases and J by 3 bases, 10 bases remained unmatched. CDR1 and CDR2 from the germline V gene are MNHEY and SVGEGT. The CDR3 protein is CASSQPLYRGPNEKLFF. CDR3 DNA: TGTGCCAGCAGTCAGCCGCTGTACAGGGGGCCTAATGAAAAACTGTTTTTT.

This chain connects TRBV20-1 to TRBJ2-7; D is ambiguous. The germline gives CDR1 DFQATT, CDR2 SNEGSKA (reference sequence). The CDR3 is 11 amino acids. The V gene lost 5 bases and the J gene lost 2 bases, with 7 bases spanning the gap. DNA of the CDR3: TGCAGTGCTGGCCGCACCTACGAGCAGTACTTC. As protein: CSAGRTYEQYF.

The chain couples TRBV2 to TRBJ1-6; D is perhaps TRBD1 (5 bases). From germline, CDR1 is SNHLY and CDR2 FYNNEI. CDR3 length: 14 amino acids. Trimming left V 4 bases short and J 8 bases short, with 12 bases between. This CDR3 reads CASSARDSHSPLHF. For the CDR3, the DNA is TGTGCCAGCAGTGCACGAGACAGCCATTCACCCCTCCACTTT.

The rearrangement joins TRBV6-5 to TRBJ1-2; 8 positions match TRBD1. CDR1 is MNHEY and CDR2 is SVGAGI in the germline V gene. The CDR3 has 14 residues. The V gene end was trimmed by 5 bases and the J gene end by 10 bases; junction bases not matched to a gene: 12. CDR3 nucleotide sequence: TGTGCCAGCAGTACCCAGGAGCAGACAGGGGACTACACCTTC. Translating gives CASSTQEQTGDYTF.

V and J are TRBV5-1 and TRBJ2-3; no firm D call. Trimming cost V 0 bases and J 0 bases, with 11 bases left between them. Germline V gene sequence: CDR1 SGHRS, CDR2 YFSETQ. This CDR3 contains 16 residues. This CDR3 reads CASSLDGSVSTDTQYF. In DNA, the CDR3 is TGCGCCAGCAGCTTGGATGGTTCAGTCAGCACAGATACGCAGTATTTT.

The V call is TRBV6-2 or TRBV6-3, the J call TRBJ2-3, with a tentative D call TRBD2 (6 bases). Per the germline V gene, CDR1 is MNHEY and CDR2 is SVGEGT. The CDR3 loop spans 15 amino acids. With 6 bases removed from V and 2 bases from J, the gap between germline ends came to 15 bases. CDR3 DNA sequence: TGTGCCAGCAGCCCGGACCGGGACTTCACAGATACGCAGTATTTT. Protein product: CASSPDRDFTDTQYF.

The rearrangement uses TRBV29-1 and TRBJ1-1; 7 nucleotides align to TRBD1. Germline CDR1 SQVTM, CDR2 ANQGSEA. V lost 2 bases, J lost 11 bases, and 8 bases stayed unmatched. The CDR3 length is 12 residues. The CDR3: CSVENIAGGAFF. The CDR3 DNA sequence: TGCAGCGTTGAAAATATAGCAGGGGGTGCTTTCTTT.

This clone has more than one count but fewer than ten. The CDR3 region has the DNA TGTGCCGGAATCTCGACAGGGGGGCATCAGCCCCAGCATTTT. Residues: CAGISTGGHQPQHF. This chain uses TRBV6-7 with TRBJ1-5, with TRBD1 matching 9 bases. TRBV6-7 is filed as an ORF, its function uncertain. The junction had 10 bases not matched to a gene; V was cut back by 11 bases and J by 5 bases. The CDR3 consists of 14 residues.

V gene TRBV12-3 or TRBV12-4 combines with J gene TRBJ1-1, with TRBD1 as a possible D gene (5 bases). V was trimmed by 3 bases and J by 1 base, leaving 6 bases between them. The CDR3 contains 13 residues. The CDR3 region is CASSLGGNTEAFF. The CDR3 DNA is TGTGCCAGCAGTTTGGGGGGGAACACTGAAGCTTTCTTT.